This T cell receptor (beta chain) is from a study of chemoradiotherapy in HPV16-positive cancers. The CDR3 loop spans 13 amino acids. Per the germline V gene, CDR1 is SSHAT and CDR2 is FNYEAQ (reference sequence). V lost 5 bases to trimming and J lost 5 bases, with 12 bases between them. Assay: immunoSEQ multiplex PCR; the TCRdb copy retains only in-frame clones and omits some. The data show around 1,300 clones, with around 88% seen just once and around 6.5% held by the top ten. The sample in question was tumor tissue, obtained from a patient who underwent chemoradiotherapy. This clonotype was obtained from a human donor with HPV-associated anogenital cancer. This chain links TRBV7-7 with TRBJ1-1; TRBD1 might be the D (5 bases). CDR3 nucleotide sequence: TGTGCCAGCAGCAGGGACGTAAAGACTGAAGCTTTCTTT. Translation: CASSRDVKTEAFF.